Here is one T cell receptor (beta chain) with its context. Its antigen is not known. This specimen comes from a study of beta chain features in type 1 diabetes. Study-wide results and limits: Within each of all four CD4+ subsets, Type 1 diabetes patients had TCRB CDR3s that were moderately but significantly shorter. There were fewer insertions and more deletions at the VDJ junctions of type 1 diabetes patients.

Reverse transcription of all isolated RNA meant that expressed TCRB transcripts were sequenced. The table came from immunoSEQ multiplex PCR; TCRdb's copy has only in-frame clones and leaves some out. The sample holds hundreds of thousands of clones, around 15% seen once. Sequencing was performed on naive CD4+ T cells from blood. This clonotype originated in a man younger than 35 with type 1 diabetes.

The CDR3 region has the DNA TGTGCCAGCAGCTTCTATAGGACAGGGGGCCCTGAAGCTTTCTTT. It codes for CASSFYRTGGPEAFF. The chain is built from TRBV7-9 and TRBJ1-1; the match to TRBD1 covers 11 bases. Trimming at V came to 3 bases and at J to 6 bases, leaving 6 bases not matched to a gene. Germline-derived CDR1 and CDR2 are SEHNR and FQNEAQ (reference sequence). CDR3 length: 15 amino acids.